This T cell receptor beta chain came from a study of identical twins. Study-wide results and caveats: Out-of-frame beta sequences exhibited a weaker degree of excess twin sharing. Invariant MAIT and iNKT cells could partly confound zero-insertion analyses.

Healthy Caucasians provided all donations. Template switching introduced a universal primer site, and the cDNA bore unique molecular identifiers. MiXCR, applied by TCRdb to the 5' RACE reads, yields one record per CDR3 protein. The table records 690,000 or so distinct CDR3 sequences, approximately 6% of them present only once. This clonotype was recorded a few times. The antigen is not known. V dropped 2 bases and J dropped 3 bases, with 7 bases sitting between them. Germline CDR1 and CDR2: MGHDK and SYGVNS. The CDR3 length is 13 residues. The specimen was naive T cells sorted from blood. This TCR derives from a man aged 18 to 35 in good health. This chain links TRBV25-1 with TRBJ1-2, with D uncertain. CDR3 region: CASSEATHYGYTF. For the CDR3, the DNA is TGTGCCAGCAGTGAAGCGACCCACTATGGCTACACCTTC.